This T cell receptor (beta chain) stems from a study of blood T cell repertoires in COVID-19. Trimming removed 4 bases at V and 0 bases at J, with 15 bases between. The germline V gene has CDR1 MGHRA and CDR2 YSYEKL. CDR3 size: 16 residues. Sequenced by immunoSEQ multiplex PCR; TCRdb stores in-frame clones only, minus some. The sample shows fewer than 300,000 clones, roughly 85% of them seen only once. This clone was seen a handful of times. This chain uses TRBV4-1 with TRBJ1-1; maybe TRBD1 (6 bases). The sequencing input was peripheral blood. The receptor comes from a woman in her 50s who had recovered from COVID-19. CDR3 residues: CASSLGQGMMNTEAFF. As DNA, the CDR3 is TGCGCCAGCAGCCTGGGCCAGGGGATGATGAACACTGAAGCTTTCTTT.